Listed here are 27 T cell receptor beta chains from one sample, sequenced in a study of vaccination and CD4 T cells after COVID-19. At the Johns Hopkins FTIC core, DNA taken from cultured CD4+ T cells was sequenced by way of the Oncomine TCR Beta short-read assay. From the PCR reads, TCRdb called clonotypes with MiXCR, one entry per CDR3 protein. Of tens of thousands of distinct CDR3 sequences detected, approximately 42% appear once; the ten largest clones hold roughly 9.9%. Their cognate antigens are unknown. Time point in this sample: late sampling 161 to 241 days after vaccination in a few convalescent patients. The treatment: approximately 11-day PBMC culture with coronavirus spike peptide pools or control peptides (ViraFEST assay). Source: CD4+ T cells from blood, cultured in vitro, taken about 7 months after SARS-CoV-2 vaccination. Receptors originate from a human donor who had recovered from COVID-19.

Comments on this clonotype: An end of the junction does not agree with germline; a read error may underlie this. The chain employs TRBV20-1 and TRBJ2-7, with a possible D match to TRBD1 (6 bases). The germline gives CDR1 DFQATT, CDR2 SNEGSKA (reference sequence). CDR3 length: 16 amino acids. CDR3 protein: CSAPPPIPGTSSEQYF. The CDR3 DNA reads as TGCAGTGCTCCCCCCCCCATTCCGGGGACATCCTCCGAGCAGTACTTC.

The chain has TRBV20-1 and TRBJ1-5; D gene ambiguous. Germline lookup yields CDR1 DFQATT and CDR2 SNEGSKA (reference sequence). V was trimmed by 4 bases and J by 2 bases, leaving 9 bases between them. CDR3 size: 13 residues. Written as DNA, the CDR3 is TGCAGTGCTATAGCGGTGGGCAATCAGCCCCAGCATTTT. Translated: CSAIAVGNQPQHF.

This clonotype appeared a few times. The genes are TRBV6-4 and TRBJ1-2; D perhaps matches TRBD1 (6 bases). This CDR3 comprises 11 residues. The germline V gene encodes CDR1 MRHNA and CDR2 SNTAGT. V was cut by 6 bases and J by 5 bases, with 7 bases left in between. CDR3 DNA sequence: TGTGCCAGCAGAGGACAGTATGGCTACACCTTC. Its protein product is CASRGQYGYTF.

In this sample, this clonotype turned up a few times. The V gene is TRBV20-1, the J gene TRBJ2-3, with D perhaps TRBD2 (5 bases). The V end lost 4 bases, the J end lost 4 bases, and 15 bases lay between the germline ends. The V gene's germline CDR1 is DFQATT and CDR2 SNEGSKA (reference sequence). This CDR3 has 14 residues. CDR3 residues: CSATDSLRADTQYF. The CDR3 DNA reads TGCAGTGCTACGGACTCACTCCGGGCAGATACGCAGTATTTT.

The CDR3 coding sequence is TGTGCCAGCAGCCCGACTAGCTCCGGTGAGCAGTTCTTC. This encodes CASSPTSSGEQFF. J is TRBJ2-1 and V is TRBV6-1; 7 bases agree with TRBD2. The V and J ends lost 6 bases and 9 bases, in that order; junction bases with no gene match: 8. The V gene's germline CDR1 is MNHNS and CDR2 SASEGT. The CDR3 is 13 residues long.

As DNA, the CDR3 is TGTGCCACCAGTGACCGTGCTAGCGGGAGCAATGAGCAGTTCTTC. It yields the protein CATSDRASGSNEQFF. This chain links TRBV24-1 with TRBJ2-1, with 10 bases identical to TRBD2. Germline V gene lookup returns CDR1 KGHDR and CDR2 SFDVKD. The CDR3 is made up of 15 amino acids. J was trimmed by 6 bases and V by 4 bases; bases with no gene match: 5.

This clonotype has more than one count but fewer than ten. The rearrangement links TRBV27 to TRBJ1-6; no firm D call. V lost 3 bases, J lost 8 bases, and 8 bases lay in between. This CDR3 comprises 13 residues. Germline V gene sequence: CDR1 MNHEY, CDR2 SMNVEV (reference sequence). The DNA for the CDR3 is TGTGCCAGCAGTTTCCGGGAAGATTCACCCCTCCACTTT. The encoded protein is CASSFREDSPLHF.

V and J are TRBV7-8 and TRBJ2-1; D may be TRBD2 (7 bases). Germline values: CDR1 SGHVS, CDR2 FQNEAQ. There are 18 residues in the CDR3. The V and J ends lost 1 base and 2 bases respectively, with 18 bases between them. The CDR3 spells CASSLDRAGELAYNEQFF. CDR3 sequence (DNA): TGTGCCAGCAGCTTAGACAGGGCGGGAGAACTAGCCTACAATGAGCAGTTCTTC.

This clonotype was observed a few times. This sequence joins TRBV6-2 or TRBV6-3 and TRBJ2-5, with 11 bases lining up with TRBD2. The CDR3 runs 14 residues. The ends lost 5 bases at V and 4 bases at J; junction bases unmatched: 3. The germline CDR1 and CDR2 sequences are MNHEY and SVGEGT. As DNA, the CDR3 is TGTGCCAGCAGTGCTACTAGCGGGAGAGAGACCCAGTACTTC. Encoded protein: CASSATSGRETQYF.

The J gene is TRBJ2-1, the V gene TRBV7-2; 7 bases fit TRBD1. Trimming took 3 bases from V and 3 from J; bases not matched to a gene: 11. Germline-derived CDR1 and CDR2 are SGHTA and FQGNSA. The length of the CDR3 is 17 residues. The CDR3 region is CASSFTGAPHYYNEQFF. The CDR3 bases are TGTGCCAGCAGCTTCACAGGGGCTCCACACTACTACAATGAGCAGTTCTTC.

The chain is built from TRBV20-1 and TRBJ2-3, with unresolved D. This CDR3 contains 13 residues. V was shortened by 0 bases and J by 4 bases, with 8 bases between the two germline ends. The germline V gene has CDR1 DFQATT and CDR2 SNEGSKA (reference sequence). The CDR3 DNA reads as TGCAGTGCTAGAGACCCCGTCCCAGATACGCAGTATTTT. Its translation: CSARDPVPDTQYF.

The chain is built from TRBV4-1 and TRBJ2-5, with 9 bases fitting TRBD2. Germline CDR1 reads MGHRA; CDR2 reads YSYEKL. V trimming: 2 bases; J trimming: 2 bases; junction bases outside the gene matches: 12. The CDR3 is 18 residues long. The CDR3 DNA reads TGCGCCAGCAGCCAACTCCCCACGATAGCGGGAGTTCAAGAGACCCAGTACTTC. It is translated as CASSQLPTIAGVQETQYF.

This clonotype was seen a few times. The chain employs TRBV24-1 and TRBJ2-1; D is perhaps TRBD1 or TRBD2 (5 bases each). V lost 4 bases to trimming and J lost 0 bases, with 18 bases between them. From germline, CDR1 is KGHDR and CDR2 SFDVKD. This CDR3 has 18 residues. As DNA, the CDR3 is TGTGCCACCAGTGACACCCTACGGGGCTTGAGCTCCTACAATGAGCAGTTCTTC. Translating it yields CATSDTLRGLSSYNEQFF.

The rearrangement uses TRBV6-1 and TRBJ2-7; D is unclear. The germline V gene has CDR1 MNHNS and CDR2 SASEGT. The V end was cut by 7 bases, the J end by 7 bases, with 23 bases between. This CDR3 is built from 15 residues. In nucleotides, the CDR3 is TGTGCCAGCAACCCGAGCTTGGGAATCTTAGGGGAGCAGTACTTC. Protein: CASNPSLGILGEQYF.

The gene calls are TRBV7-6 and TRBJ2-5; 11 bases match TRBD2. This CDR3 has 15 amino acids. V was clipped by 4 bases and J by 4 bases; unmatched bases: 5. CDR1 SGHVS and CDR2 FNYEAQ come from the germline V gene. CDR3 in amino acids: CASSSMTSGTETQYF. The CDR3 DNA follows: TGTGCCAGCAGCTCAATGACTAGCGGGACAGAGACCCAGTACTTC.

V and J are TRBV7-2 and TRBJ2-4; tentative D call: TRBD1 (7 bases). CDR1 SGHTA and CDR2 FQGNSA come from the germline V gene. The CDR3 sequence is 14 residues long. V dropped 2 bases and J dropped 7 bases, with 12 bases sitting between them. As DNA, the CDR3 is TGTGCCAGCAGCTTAACGGAGGGGGCGAACATTCAGTACTTC. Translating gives CASSLTEGANIQYF.

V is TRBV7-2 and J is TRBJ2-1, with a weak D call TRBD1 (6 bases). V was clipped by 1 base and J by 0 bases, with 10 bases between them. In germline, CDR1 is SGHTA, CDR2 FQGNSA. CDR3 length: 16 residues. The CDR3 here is CASSLVGGPSYNEQFF. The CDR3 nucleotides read TGTGCCAGCAGCTTAGTTGGGGGCCCCTCCTACAATGAGCAGTTCTTC.

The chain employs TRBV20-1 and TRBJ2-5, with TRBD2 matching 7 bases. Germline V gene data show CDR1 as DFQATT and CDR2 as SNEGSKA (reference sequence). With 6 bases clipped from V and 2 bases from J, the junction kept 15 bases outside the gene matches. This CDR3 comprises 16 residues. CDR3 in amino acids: CSALLRASGNQETQYF. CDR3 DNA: TGCAGTGCCCTCCTCCGGGCTAGCGGAAATCAAGAGACCCAGTACTTC.

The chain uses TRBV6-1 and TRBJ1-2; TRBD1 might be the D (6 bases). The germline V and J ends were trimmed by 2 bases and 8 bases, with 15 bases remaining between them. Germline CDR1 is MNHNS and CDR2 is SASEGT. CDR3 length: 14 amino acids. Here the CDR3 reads CASSETGASVGYTF. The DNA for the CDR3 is TGTGCCAGCAGTGAAACGGGGGCGTCGGTCGGCTACACCTTC.

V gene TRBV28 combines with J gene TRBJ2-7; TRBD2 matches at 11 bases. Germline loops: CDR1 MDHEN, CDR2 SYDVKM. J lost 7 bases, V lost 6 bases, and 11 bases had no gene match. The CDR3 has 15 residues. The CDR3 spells CASSGGLAGGWEQYF. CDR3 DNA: TGTGCCAGCAGCGGTGGGCTAGCGGGAGGCTGGGAGCAGTACTTC. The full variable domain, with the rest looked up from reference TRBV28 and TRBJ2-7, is DVKVTQSSRYLVKRTGEKVFLECVQDMDHENMFWYRQDPGLGLRLIYFSYDVKMKEKGDIPEGYSVSREKKERFSLILESASTNQTSMYLCASSGGLAGGWEQYFGPGTRLTVT.

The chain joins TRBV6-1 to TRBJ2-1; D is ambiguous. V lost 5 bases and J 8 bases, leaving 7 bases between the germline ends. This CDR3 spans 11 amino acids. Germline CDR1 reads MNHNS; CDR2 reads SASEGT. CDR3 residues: CASSNTYEQFF. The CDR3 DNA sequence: TGTGCCAGCAGTAACACTTATGAGCAGTTCTTC.

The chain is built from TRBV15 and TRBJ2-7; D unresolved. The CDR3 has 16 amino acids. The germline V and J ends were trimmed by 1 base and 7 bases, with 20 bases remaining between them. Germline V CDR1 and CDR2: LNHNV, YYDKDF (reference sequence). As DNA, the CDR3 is TGTGCCACCAGCAGAGGCCCGGCAAAAGGCGAGTGGGAGCAGTACTTC. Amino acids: CATSRGPAKGEWEQYF. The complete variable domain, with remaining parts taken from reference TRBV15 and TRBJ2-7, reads DAMVIQNPRYQVTQFGKPVTLSCSQTLNHNVMYWYQQKSSQAPKLLFHYYDKDFNNEADTPDNFQSRRPNTSFCFLDIRSPGLGDTAMYLCATSRGPAKGEWEQYFGPGTRLTVT.

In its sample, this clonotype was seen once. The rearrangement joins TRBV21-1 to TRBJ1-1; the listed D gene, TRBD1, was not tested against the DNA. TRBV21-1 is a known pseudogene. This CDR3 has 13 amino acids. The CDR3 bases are TGTGCCAGCATCCCGGACAGTTTGTGTGAAGCTTTCTTT. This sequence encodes CASIPDSLCEAFF.

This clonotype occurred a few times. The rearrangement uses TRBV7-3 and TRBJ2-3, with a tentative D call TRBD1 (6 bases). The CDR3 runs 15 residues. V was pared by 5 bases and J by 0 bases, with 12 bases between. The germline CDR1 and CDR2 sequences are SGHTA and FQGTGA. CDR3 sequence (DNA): TGTGCCAGCAGCGCCCAGGGGTTTAGCACAGATACGCAGTATTTT. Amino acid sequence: CASSAQGFSTDTQYF.

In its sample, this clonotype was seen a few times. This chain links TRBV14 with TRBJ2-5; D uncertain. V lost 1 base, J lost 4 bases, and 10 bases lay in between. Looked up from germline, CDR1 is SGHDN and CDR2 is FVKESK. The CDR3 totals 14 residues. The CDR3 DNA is TGTGCCAGCAGCCAAGGGGCTAGGTCAGAGACCCAGTACTTC. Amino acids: CASSQGARSETQYF.

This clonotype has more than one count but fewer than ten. The CDR3 DNA sequence: TGCAGTGCTAGTCGGCAGTCTCTTCAAGAGACCCAGTACTTC. Protein sequence: CSASRQSLQETQYF. V gene TRBV20-1 combines with J gene TRBJ2-5; D gene unclear. V was shortened by 3 bases and J by 2 bases, with 13 bases between the two germline ends. Germline V gives CDR1 DFQATT, CDR2 SNEGSKA (reference sequence). The CDR3 is 14 residues long.

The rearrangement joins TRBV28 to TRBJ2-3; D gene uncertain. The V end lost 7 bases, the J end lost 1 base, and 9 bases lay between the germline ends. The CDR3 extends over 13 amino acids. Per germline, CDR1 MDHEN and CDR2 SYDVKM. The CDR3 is CASTEPGTDTQYF. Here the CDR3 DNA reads TGTGCCAGCACCGAACCGGGCACAGATACGCAGTATTTT.